The 10 T cell receptor beta chains below come from one sample, sequenced in a study of T cells after yellow fever vaccination (dated by TCRdb to between 2018 and 2021). This specimen's treatment or condition label, interpreted: live attenuated yellow fever vaccine strain. The library relied on 5' RACE. The data were produced on an Illumina HiSeq 2500. TCRdb handled the public reads itself, with Q25 trimming in fastp and clone calling in MiXCR, and kept productive beta chains. Rows merge per CDR3 protein into single entries with the most common DNA and genes. This sample holds approximately 550,000 distinct CDR3 sequences; 15% to 20% were observed only once. Approximately 15% of the sample rests with the top ten. Sequenced material: PBMCs, taken 15 days after the yellow fever booster vaccination. The receptors come from a man aged 25 to 40 who received the YFV17D yellow fever vaccine.

Points on this clonotype: A read error may produce the germline difference seen at one junction end. V gene TRBV7-7 combines with J gene TRBJ2-1; D is ambiguous. The CDR3 spans 15 residues. CDR1 and CDR2 (germline): SSHAT, FNYEAQ (reference sequence). CDR3 sequence reads: CASSIDTGSYNEQFF. The DNA of the CDR3 is TGTGCTAGCAGCATAGACACTGGCTCCTACAATGAGCAGTTCTTC.

The rearrangement links TRBV20-1 to TRBJ2-1, with TRBD2 matching 14 bases. The length of the CDR3 is 14 residues. Losses at the gene ends were 3 bases for V and 7 bases for J; bases not matched to a gene: 2. In germline, CDR1 is DFQATT, CDR2 SNEGSKA (reference sequence). The CDR3 here is CSASGTSGSNEQFF. DNA for the CDR3: TGCAGTGCTAGTGGGACTAGCGGGAGTAATGAGCAGTTCTTC.

This clonotype was counted between two and nine times. V usage is TRBV25-1 and J usage is TRBJ2-1; D is perhaps TRBD2 (5 bases). The CDR3 loop spans 13 amino acids. Germline V gene sequence: CDR1 MGHDK, CDR2 SYGVNS. V shed 8 bases and J shed 9 bases, with 17 bases lying between them. In nucleotides, the CDR3 is TGTGCCAGCTCCGGGTGGGGAGAGGGTGAGCAGTTCTTC. Protein sequence: CASSGWGEGEQFF.

The chain employs TRBV28 and TRBJ2-3, with D perhaps matching TRBD1 (7 bases). Germline V gives CDR1 MDHEN, CDR2 SYDVKM. V was cut by 7 bases and J by 3 bases, with 14 bases left in between. The CDR3 is made up of 14 amino acids. The CDR3 DNA reads TGTGCCAGCACCCGACAGGGAGGAACAGATACGCAGTATTTT. Its protein is CASTRQGGTDTQYF.

This clonotype has only a few counts. The chain couples TRBV11-2 to TRBJ1-5; no clear D. Between the trimmed V and J ends, which lost 6 bases and 6 bases, there was a span of 12 bases. CDR1 and CDR2 from the germline V gene are SGHAT and FQNNGV. The CDR3 runs to 13 residues. CDR3 sequence reads: CASSEGFSQPQHF. The CDR3 DNA sequence: TGTGCCAGCAGTGAAGGGTTTTCTCAGCCCCAGCATTTT. The full variable domain, its missing parts supplied by reference TRBV11-2 and TRBJ1-5, is EAGVAQSPRYKIIEKRQSVAFWCNPISGHATLYWYQQILGQGPKLLIQFQNNGVVDDSQLPKDRFSAERLKGVDSTLKIQPAKLEDSAVYLCASSEGFSQPQHFGDGTRLSIL.

This chain joins TRBV10-3 and TRBJ2-7; the match to TRBD2 covers 8 bases. V was clipped by 8 bases and J by 4 bases; unmatched bases: 4. This CDR3 comprises 12 residues. In germline, CDR1 is ENHRY, CDR2 SYGVKD. Written as DNA, the CDR3 is TGTGCCATCGCGGGAGGTTGGTACGAGCAGTACTTC. Translating gives CAIAGGWYEQYF.

The V gene is TRBV7-2, the J gene TRBJ2-3; 10 nucleotides line up with TRBD1. The germline CDR1 and CDR2 sequences are SGHTA and FQGNSA. The CDR3 sequence is 15 residues long. J was trimmed by 5 bases and V by 5 bases; bases with no gene match: 7. The DNA of the CDR3 is TGTGCCAGCAGCGGAAGACAGGGGGCGCGAGATACGCAGTATTTT. Protein product: CASSGRQGARDTQYF.

V gene TRBV28 combines with J gene TRBJ2-7; D unresolved. Trimming left V 5 bases short and J 6 bases short, with 14 bases between. This CDR3 has 13 residues. Germline CDR1 MDHEN, CDR2 SYDVKM. The CDR3 DNA is TGTGCCAGCAGTGTTAGGGTTTTGACCGAGCAGTACTTC. This translates into CASSVRVLTEQYF.

This clonotype was seen a handful of times. V and J are TRBV27 and TRBJ2-7, with no clear D. The V end was cut by 5 bases, the J end by 6 bases, with 11 bases between. Germline CDR1 and CDR2: MNHEY and SMNVEV (reference sequence). The CDR3 totals 12 residues. DNA of the CDR3: TGTGCCAGCAGTACATCTTCAAGCGAGCAGTACTTC. This codes for CASSTSSSEQYF.

The V and J genes are TRBV4-2 and TRBJ1-1; the D gene is possibly TRBD1 (5 bases). The CDR3 is 16 residues long. V lost 3 bases, J lost 1 base, and 15 bases lay in between. CDR1 and CDR2 from the germline V gene are LGHNA and YNFKEQ. CDR3 loop: CASSQLPDTTNTEAFF. The DNA for the CDR3 is TGTGCCAGCAGCCAGCTACCGGACACCACGAACACTGAAGCTTTCTTT.